This T cell receptor beta chain originates from a study of beta chain features in type 1 diabetes. General study points: TCRB CDR3s were moderately but significantly shorter in Type 1 diabetes patients in all four CD4+ subsets. Amplification by PCR could prefer shorter templates, with the same effect in patients and controls.

The authors reverse transcribed all of the isolated RNA, so sequencing captured expressed TCRB transcripts. TCRdb's table, derived via immunoSEQ multiplex PCR, lists solely in-frame clones and lacks some. The table has fewer than 650,000 clones, roughly a sixth seen once. This clone has more than one count but fewer than ten. Its matching antigen is unknown. Trimming cost V 10 bases and J 8 bases; bases outside gene matches: 8. Germline V gene data show CDR1 as ENHRY and CDR2 as SYGVKD. This CDR3 spans 13 amino acids. This TCR was sampled from a man between 18 and 35 years old in good health. The material sequenced was naive CD4+ T cells from blood. The chain uses TRBV10-3 and TRBJ2-1; 10 bases are shared with TRBD2. CDR3 protein: CATSGGNIDEQFF. The CDR3 DNA reads TGTGCCACTAGCGGGGGTAACATTGATGAGCAGTTCTTC.